This TCR beta chain was sequenced for a study of T-cell memory formation after mild COVID-19. CDR3 size: 15 residues. The ends lost 1 base at V and 8 bases at J; junction bases unmatched: 6. Germline V CDR1 and CDR2: MNHNS, SASEGT. This clonotype was picked up a small number of times. TCRdb used MiXCR to reprocess the 5' RACE reads, holding one entry per CDR3 protein. The table shows about 360,000 distinct CDR3 sequences, with approximately 15% occurring only once. The TCR originated in a man aged 18 to 29 who had mild COVID-19 (a few samples of this study predate the infection). Cell type and time point are not known. Sequenced input: PBMCs or a T cell subset sorted from them (not recorded which). This sequence joins TRBV6-1 and TRBJ1-5; 9 bases align to TRBD1. The CDR3 protein is CASSEVGTGWEPQHF. The CDR3 bases are TGTGCCAGCAGTGAAGTTGGGACAGGGTGGGAGCCCCAGCATTTT.